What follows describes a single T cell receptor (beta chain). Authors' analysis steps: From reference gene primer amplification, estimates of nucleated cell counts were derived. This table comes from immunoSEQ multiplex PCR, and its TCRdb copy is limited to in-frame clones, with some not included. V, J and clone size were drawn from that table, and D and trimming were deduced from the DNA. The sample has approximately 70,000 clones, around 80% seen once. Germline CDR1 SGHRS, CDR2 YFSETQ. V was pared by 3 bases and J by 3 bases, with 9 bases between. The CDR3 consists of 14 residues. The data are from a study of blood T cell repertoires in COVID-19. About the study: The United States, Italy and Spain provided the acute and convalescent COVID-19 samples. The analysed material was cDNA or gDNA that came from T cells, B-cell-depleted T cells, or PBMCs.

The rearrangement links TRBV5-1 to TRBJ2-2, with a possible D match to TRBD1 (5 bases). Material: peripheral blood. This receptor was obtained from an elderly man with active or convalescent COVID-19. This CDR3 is CASSYDRDTGELFF. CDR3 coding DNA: TGCGCCAGCAGCTATGACAGAGACACCGGGGAGCTGTTTTTT.